This TCR beta chain is from a study of T cell responses to AZD1222 COVID-19 vaccine. Germline V gene sequence: CDR1 SGDLS, CDR2 YYNGEE. Trimming removed 0 bases from V and 3 bases from J, with 13 bases in between. This CDR3 has 15 amino acids. About this clone itself: Its antigen is as yet unknown.

Libraries were prepared by immunoSEQ multiplex PCR; TCRdb keeps only in-frame clonotypes and omits some of them. The data show 90,000 to 110,000 clones, with 70% to 90% seen just once and roughly 13% held by the top ten. The study's findings and limits: Repertoires were sampled only after the peak T cell response. Baseline antibody screening turned up just a handful of seropositive AZD1222 recipients.

Sequences were derived from peripheral blood, sampled on day 0 of MenACWY control vaccination. This receptor was obtained from an adult in good health. The V and J genes are TRBV9 and TRBJ2-7; D may be TRBD2 (6 bases). CDR3 nucleotides: TGTGCCAGCAGCGTAGGCCCCTCCGGGGGCTACGAGCAGTACTTC. Translated: CASSVGPSGGYEQYF.